The 8 T cell receptor beta chains listed next were all sequenced from one sample in a study of blood T cells in healthy people across ages. With a J-beta primer mix and a sample-barcoded 5' primer, a second PCR ran roughly 6 to 11 cycles. Via MiXCR, TCRdb re-called the 5' RACE reads, giving one row per CDR3 protein. The table has 1.5 million or so distinct CDR3 sequences, 42% seen once; the top ten hold 6.5% to 10%. Sequencing input: blood. Every receptor here comes from a young woman in good health.

Of note for this clonotype: A read error may produce the germline difference seen at one junction end. The chain uses TRBV9 and TRBJ1-2, with D possibly matching TRBD1 (5 bases). The CDR3 has 17 residues. Germline lookup yields CDR1 SGDLS and CDR2 YYNGEE. CDR3 nucleotides: TGTGCCAGCAGCGTGAGGGGCATCCCAGCTCATAACTACGGCTACACCTTC. It is translated as CASSVRGIPAHNYGYTF.

The V and J genes are TRBV5-5 and TRBJ2-1; TRBD2 agrees at 11 bases. The DNA end lines up better with TRBJ2-7; the J call may be wrong. The CDR3 totals 15 residues. Germline V gene sequence: CDR1 SGHKS, CDR2 YYEKEE (reference sequence). CDR3 sequence (DNA): TGTGCCAGCAGAAGACTAGCGGGAAACTACAATGAGCAGTACTTC. Its protein is CASRRLAGNYNEQYF.

Only a few counts were recorded for this clonotype. The J gene is TRBJ2-7, the V gene TRBV12-3 or TRBV12-4; TRBD2 might be the D (6 bases). The V end was cut by 7 bases, the J end by 3 bases, with 13 bases between. The CDR3 has 13 residues. CDR3: CASTDRGVYEQYF. The DNA for the CDR3 is TGTGCCAGCACGGACCGCGGGGTCTACGAGCAGTACTTC.

This chain links TRBV20-1 with TRBJ2-7; perhaps TRBD2 as D (6 bases). The CDR3 has 14 amino acids. Per the germline V gene, CDR1 is DFQATT and CDR2 is SNEGSKA (reference sequence). V was clipped by 5 bases and J by 2 bases, with 16 bases between them. DNA for the CDR3: TGCAGTGCTCCAACCGGGACTTGGGCCTACGAGCAGTACTTC. Encoded protein: CSAPTGTWAYEQYF.

The sample holds a few counts of this clonotype. J is TRBJ2-3 and V is TRBV7-2; D call uncertain. Trimming stripped 5 bases from V and 0 bases from J, with 6 bases between. Germline V gene lookup returns CDR1 SGHTA and CDR2 FQGNSA. CDR3 length equals 13 residues. The CDR3: CASSHYSTDTQYF. DNA for the CDR3: TGTGCCAGCAGCCATTATAGCACAGATACGCAGTATTTT.

Turning to this clonotype: One base away lies a much larger clone, so this may be a sequencing read error. The V gene is TRBV12-3 or TRBV12-4, the J gene TRBJ2-1; D is possibly TRBD1 (6 bases). TRBJ2-7 explains the end of the DNA better; the J call may be wrong. The CDR3 is made up of 15 amino acids. In DNA form, the CDR3 reads TGTGCCAGCAGTCCCGATGGGGGCCCCTACAATGAGCAGTACTTC. It codes for CASSPDGGPYNEQYF.

The chain carries TRBV5-1 and TRBJ2-7; D is undetermined. The CDR3 is 14 residues long. Per germline, CDR1 SGHRS and CDR2 YFSETQ. With 3 bases removed from V and 4 bases from J, the gap between germline ends came to 14 bases. CDR3 loop: CASSWHMGQYEQYF. The CDR3 DNA is TGCGCCAGCAGCTGGCATATGGGTCAGTACGAGCAGTACTTC.

The chain joins TRBV10-3 to TRBJ2-7; D ambiguous. Per germline, CDR1 ENHRY and CDR2 SYGVKD. This CDR3 spans 15 amino acids. Trimming took 4 bases from V and 0 from J, leaving 13 bases between them. The CDR3 nucleotides are TGTGCCATCAGTGTGATAGGGTCTTTCTCCTACGAGCAGTACTTC. This codes for CAISVIGSFSYEQYF.